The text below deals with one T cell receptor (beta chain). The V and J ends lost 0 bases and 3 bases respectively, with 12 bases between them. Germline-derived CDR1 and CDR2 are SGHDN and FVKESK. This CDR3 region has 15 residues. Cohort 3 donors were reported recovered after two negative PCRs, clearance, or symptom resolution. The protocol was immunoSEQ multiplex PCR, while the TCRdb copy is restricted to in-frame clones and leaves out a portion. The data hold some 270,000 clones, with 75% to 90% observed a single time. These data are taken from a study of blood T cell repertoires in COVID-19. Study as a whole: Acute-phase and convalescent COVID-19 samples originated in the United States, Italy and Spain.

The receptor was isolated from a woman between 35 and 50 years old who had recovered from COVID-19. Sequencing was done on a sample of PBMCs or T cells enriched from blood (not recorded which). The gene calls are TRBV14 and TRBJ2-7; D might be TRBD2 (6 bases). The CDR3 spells CASSQDPGLLYEQYF. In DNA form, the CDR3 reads TGTGCCAGCAGCCAAGATCCGGGACTTCTCTACGAGCAGTACTTC.